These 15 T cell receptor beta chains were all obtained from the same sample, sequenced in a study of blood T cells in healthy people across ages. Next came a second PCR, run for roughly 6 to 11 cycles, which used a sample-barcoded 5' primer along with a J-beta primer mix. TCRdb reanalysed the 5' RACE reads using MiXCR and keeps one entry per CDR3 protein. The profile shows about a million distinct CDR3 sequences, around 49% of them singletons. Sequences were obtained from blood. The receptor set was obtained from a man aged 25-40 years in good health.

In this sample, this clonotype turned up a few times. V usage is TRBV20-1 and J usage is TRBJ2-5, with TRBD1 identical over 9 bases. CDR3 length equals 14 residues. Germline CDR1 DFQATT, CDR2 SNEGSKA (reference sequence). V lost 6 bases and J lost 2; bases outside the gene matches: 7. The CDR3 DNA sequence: TGCAGTGCGGATCAGACAGGGGGGCAAGAGACCCAGTACTTC. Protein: CSADQTGGQETQYF.

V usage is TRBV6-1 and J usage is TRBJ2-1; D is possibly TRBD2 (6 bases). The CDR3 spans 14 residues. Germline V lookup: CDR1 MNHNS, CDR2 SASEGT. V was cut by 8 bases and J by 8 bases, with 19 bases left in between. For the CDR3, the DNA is TGTGCCAGCTTCCCCTTCGGAAGGGACTATGAGCAGTTCTTC. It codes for CASFPFGRDYEQFF.

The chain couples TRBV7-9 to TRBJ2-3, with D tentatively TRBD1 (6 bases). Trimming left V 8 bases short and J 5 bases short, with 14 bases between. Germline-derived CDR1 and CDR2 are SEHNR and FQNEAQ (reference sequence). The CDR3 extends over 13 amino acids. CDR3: CASLMGARDTQYF. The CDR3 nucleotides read TGTGCCAGCCTTATGGGGGCACGAGATACGCAGTATTTT.

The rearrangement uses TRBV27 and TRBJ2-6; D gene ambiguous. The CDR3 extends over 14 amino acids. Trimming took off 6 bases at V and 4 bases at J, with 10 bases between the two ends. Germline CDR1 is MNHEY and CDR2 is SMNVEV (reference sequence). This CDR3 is CASRLPGGANVLTF. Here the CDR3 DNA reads TGTGCCAGCAGACTTCCCGGGGGGGCCAACGTCCTGACTTTC.

The CDR3 region has the DNA TGCGCCAGCAGCCTGGACAAACCGATTTACGAGCAGTACTTC. This sequence encodes CASSLDKPIYEQYF. The chain links TRBV5-1 to TRBJ2-7, with D perhaps matching TRBD1 (5 bases). The V end was cut by 4 bases, the J end by 4 bases, with 15 bases between. Per germline, CDR1 SGHRS and CDR2 YFSETQ. This CDR3 has 14 amino acids.

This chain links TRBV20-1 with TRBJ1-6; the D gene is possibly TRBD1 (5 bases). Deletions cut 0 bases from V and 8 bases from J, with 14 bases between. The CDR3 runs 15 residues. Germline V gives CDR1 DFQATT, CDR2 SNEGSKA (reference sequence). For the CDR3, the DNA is TGCAGTGCTAGAGATCACCAGCGGGGGGATTCACCCCTCCACTTT. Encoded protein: CSARDHQRGDSPLHF.

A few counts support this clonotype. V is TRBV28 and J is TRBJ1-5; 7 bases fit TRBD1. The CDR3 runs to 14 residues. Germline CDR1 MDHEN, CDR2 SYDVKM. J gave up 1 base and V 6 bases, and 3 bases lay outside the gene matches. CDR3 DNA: TGTGCCAGCAGCTGGGGACAGAGCAATCAGCCCCAGCATTTT. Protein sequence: CASSWGQSNQPQHF. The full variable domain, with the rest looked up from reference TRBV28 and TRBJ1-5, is DVKVTQSSRYLVKRTGEKVFLECVQDMDHENMFWYRQDPGLGLRLIYFSYDVKMKEKGDIPEGYSVSREKKERFSLILESASTNQTSMYLCASSWGQSNQPQHFGDGTRLSIL.

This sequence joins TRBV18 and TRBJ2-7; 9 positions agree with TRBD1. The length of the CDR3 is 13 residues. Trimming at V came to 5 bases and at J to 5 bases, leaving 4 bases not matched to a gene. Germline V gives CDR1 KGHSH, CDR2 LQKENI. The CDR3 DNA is TGTGCCAGCTCAAACACAGGGGGCAACGAGCAGTACTTC. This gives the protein CASSNTGGNEQYF.

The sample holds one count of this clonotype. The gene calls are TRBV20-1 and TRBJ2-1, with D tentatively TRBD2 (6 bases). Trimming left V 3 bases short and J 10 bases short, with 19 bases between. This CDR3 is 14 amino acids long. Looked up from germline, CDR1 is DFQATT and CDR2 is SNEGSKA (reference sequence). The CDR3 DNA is TGCAGTGCTAGTGGTGAGACTAGGTGGGTGGAGCAGTTCTTC. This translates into CSASGETRWVEQFF.

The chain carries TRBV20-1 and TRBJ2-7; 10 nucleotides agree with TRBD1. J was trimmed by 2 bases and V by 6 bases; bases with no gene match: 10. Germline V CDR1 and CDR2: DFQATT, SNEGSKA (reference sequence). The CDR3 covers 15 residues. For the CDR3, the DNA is TGCAGTGCGGAGAAGGGGACAGGGGCCCCCTACGAGCAGTACTTC. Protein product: CSAEKGTGAPYEQYF.

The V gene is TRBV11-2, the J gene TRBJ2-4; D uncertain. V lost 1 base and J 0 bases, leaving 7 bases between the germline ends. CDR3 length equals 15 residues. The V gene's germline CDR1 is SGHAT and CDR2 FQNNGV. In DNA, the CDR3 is TGTGCCAGCAGCTTAGGGTCGGTAGCCAAAAACATTCAGTACTTC. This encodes CASSLGSVAKNIQYF.

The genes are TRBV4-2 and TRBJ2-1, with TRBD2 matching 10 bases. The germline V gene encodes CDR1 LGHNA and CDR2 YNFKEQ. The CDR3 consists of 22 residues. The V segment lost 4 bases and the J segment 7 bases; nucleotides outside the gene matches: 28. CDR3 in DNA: TGTGCCAGCAGCCTAAGATATCTTGGGACTAGCGCCCAAGGGAGAATATTAAATGAGCAGTTCTTC. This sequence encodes CASSLRYLGTSAQGRILNEQFF.

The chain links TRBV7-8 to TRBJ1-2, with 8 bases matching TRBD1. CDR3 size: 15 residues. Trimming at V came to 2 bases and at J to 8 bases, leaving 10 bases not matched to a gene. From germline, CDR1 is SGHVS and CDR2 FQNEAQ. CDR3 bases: TGTGCCAGCAGCTTAACCGAGACAGGGACAGGCGGCTACACCTTC. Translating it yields CASSLTETGTGGYTF.

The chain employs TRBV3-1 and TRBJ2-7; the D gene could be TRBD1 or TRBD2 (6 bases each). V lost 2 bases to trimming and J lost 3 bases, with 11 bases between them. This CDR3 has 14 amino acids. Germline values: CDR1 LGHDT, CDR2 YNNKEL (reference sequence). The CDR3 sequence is CASSQTEGGYEQYF. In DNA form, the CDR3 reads TGTGCCAGCAGCCAAACGGAGGGGGGCTACGAGCAGTACTTC.

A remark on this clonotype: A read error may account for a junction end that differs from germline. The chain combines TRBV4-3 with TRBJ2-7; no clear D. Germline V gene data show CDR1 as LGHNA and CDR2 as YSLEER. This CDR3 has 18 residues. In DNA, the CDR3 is TGCGACAGCAGCCAAGACCGTAGTACACCATTTTCGGCCTACGAGCAGTACTTC. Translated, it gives CDSSQDRSTPFSAYEQYF.